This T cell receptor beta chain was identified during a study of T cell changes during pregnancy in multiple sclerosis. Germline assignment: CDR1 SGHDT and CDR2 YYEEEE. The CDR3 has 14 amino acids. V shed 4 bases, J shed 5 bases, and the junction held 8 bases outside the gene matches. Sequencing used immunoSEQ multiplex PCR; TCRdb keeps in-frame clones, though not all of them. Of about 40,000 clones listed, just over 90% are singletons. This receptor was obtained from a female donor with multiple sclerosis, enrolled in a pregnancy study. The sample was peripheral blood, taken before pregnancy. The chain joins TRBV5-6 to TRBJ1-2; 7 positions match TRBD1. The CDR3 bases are TGTGCCAGCAGCCCCGACAGGGATCGGTATGGCTACACCTTC. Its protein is CASSPDRDRYGYTF.